The 20 T cell receptor beta chains below were found in one sample sequenced in a study of T cell responses to AZD1222 COVID-19 vaccine. The table came from immunoSEQ multiplex PCR; TCRdb's copy has only in-frame clones and leaves some out. In the table there are about 160,000 clones, approximately 90% of which are singletons. The starting material was peripheral blood, obtained on day 0 of AZD1222 vaccination. The receptors stem from an adult in good health.

The gene calls are TRBV28 and TRBJ1-1; no clear D. V lost 3 bases to trimming and J lost 2 bases, with 13 bases between them. The germline V gene has CDR1 MDHEN and CDR2 SYDVKM. The CDR3 runs to 15 residues. The CDR3 spells CASSLPPGSNTEAFF. The CDR3 bases are TGTGCCAGCAGTTTGCCTCCCGGGTCTAACACTGAAGCTTTCTTT.

V gene TRBV7-2 combines with J gene TRBJ2-7; possibly TRBD1 for D (6 bases). V shed 6 bases and J shed 3 bases, with 9 bases lying between them. This CDR3 contains 12 residues. Per germline, CDR1 SGHTA and CDR2 FQGNSA. CDR3 DNA: TGTGCCAGCAGTCTACAGGGCTACGAGCAGTACTTC. This encodes CASSLQGYEQYF. Looking up the rest from reference TRBV7-2 and TRBJ2-7 gives the full variable domain: GAGVSQSPSNKVTEKGKDVELRCDPISGHTALYWYRQSLGQGLEFLIYFQGNSAPDKSGLPSDRFSAERTGGSVSTLTIQRTQQEDSAVYLCASSLQGYEQYFGPGTRLTVT.

This clone was found a few times. The chain couples TRBV18 to TRBJ1-1; no clear D gene. The germline V gene has CDR1 KGHSH and CDR2 LQKENI. The CDR3 runs to 14 residues. V dropped 3 bases and J dropped 5 bases, with 13 bases sitting between them. DNA of the CDR3: TGTGCCAGCTCACCCGGCATTCGGGAAACTGAAGCTTTCTTT. Its translation: CASSPGIRETEAFF. The full variable domain, with the rest looked up from reference TRBV18 and TRBJ1-1, is NAGVMQNPRHLVRRRGQEARLRCSPMKGHSHVYWYRQLPEEGLKFMVYLQKENIIDESGMPKERFSAEFPKEGPSILRIQQVVRGDSAAYFCASSPGIRETEAFFGQGTRLTVV.

The chain joins TRBV5-1 to TRBJ1-3, with unresolved D. The CDR3 runs 16 residues. In germline, CDR1 is SGHRS, CDR2 YFSETQ. With 2 bases removed from V and 0 bases from J, the gap between germline ends came to 12 bases. The CDR3 DNA sequence: TGCGCCAGCAGCTTCGAGGCGGACCTCTCTGGAAACACCATATATTTT. Its protein product is CASSFEADLSGNTIYF.

The V call is TRBV5-1, the J call TRBJ1-1, with no clear D. This CDR3 is 12 amino acids long. CDR1 is SGHRS, CDR2 YFSETQ, per germline. Between the trimmed V and J ends, which lost 3 bases and 8 bases, there was a span of 11 bases. CDR3 coding DNA: TGCGCCAGCAGCTCTACAGCAGTGGAAGCTTTCTTT. Protein product: CASSSTAVEAFF.

The chain employs TRBV7-3 and TRBJ1-2; D ambiguous. Germline CDR1 and CDR2: SGHTA and FQGTGA. The CDR3 is made up of 14 amino acids. V lost 1 base and J 2 bases, leaving 8 bases between the germline ends. CDR3 nucleotides: TGTGCCAGCAGCTTAATTCCCCAGAACTATGGCTACACCTTC. Its translation is CASSLIPQNYGYTF.

J is TRBJ2-2 and V is TRBV9, with D possibly being TRBD1 (6 bases). There are 12 residues in the CDR3. Per the germline V gene, CDR1 is SGDLS and CDR2 is YYNGEE. Trimming took 3 bases from V and 11 from J, leaving 11 bases between them. The CDR3 DNA reads TGTGCCAGCAGCGCAGACAGGCGAGAGCTGTTTTTT. It codes for CASSADRRELFF.

The chain recombines TRBV2 with TRBJ2-5; 7 positions match TRBD1. From germline, CDR1 is SNHLY and CDR2 FYNNEI. CDR3 size: 13 residues. V dropped 11 bases and J dropped 2; count of bases not matched to a gene: 8. In DNA, the CDR3 is TGTGCCCAAGGGGGCCCGGAGCAAGAGACCCAGTACTTC. Translation: CAQGGPEQETQYF.

This rearrangement joins TRBV7-9 to TRBJ2-5; 7 bases align to TRBD2. The J segment lost 0 bases and the V segment lost 3 bases, leaving 4 bases of the junction unmatched. From germline, CDR1 is SEHNR and CDR2 FQNEAQ (reference sequence). The CDR3 spans 15 residues. The CDR3 sequence is CASSFGGGYQETQYF. The CDR3 DNA reads TGTGCCAGCAGCTTCGGGGGAGGGTACCAAGAGACCCAGTACTTC.

This chain connects TRBV30 to TRBJ2-2; 16 positions agree with TRBD2. Germline CDR1 reads GTSNPN; CDR2 reads SVGIG (reference sequence). V shed 4 bases, J shed 0 bases, and the junction held 8 bases outside the gene matches. This CDR3 contains 19 residues. The chain's CDR3 is CAWMGLAGGNSTNTGELFF. In nucleotides, the CDR3 is TGTGCCTGGATGGGACTAGCGGGGGGGAATAGCACGAACACCGGGGAGCTGTTTTTT.

The chain links TRBV27 to TRBJ2-2, with unresolved D. CDR1 MNHEY and CDR2 SMNVEV come from the germline V gene (reference sequence). This CDR3 has 16 residues. Trimming took 6 bases from V and 3 from J, leaving 17 bases between them. The CDR3 DNA reads TGTGCCAGCAGCAGTCTTGGGTCCACGGACACCGGGGAGCTGTTTTTT. Its protein product is CASSSLGSTDTGELFF.

The chain recombines TRBV9 with TRBJ2-2; TRBD1 matches at 8 bases. The CDR3 totals 16 residues. Germline lookup yields CDR1 SGDLS and CDR2 YYNGEE. The J segment lost 4 bases and the V segment lost 3 bases, leaving 8 bases of the junction unmatched. For the CDR3, the DNA is TGTGCCAGCAGCGGACGGACAGGGCCCAGCACCGGGGAGCTGTTTTTT. Amino acids: CASSGRTGPSTGELFF.

This chain joins TRBV21-1 and TRBJ2-3; TRBD1 is the table's D call, not checked against the DNA. TRBV21-1 is marked as a pseudogene. There are 12 residues in the CDR3. The DNA for the CDR3 is TGTGCCAGCAGCAAAGGGGGCCTAAGGCAGTATTTT. This encodes CASSKGGLRQYF.

V usage is TRBV16 and J usage is TRBJ1-2, with D possibly being TRBD1 (5 bases). V lost 0 bases and J 8 bases, leaving 16 bases between the germline ends. The CDR3 contains 15 residues. Germline loops: CDR1 KGHSY, CDR2 FQNENV. CDR3 DNA: TGTGCCAGCAGCCAATCCGCCGTCGCAGGGCGCGGCTACACCTTC. Its translation is CASSQSAVAGRGYTF.

In regard to this clone: Different DNA sequences within this sample yield the same CDR3. V and J are TRBV5-4 and TRBJ2-7; D unresolved. Germline V gives CDR1 SGHNT, CDR2 YYREEE (reference sequence). The CDR3 length is 11 residues. V was cut by 4 bases and J by 3 bases, with 5 bases left in between. In DNA, the CDR3 is TGTGCCAGCAGCCTAGGCTACGAGCAGTACTTC. It translates to CASSLGYEQYF.

The chain carries TRBV5-1 and TRBJ1-3, with D possibly being TRBD1 (5 bases). V was clipped by 1 base and J by 0 bases, with 20 bases between them. Germline V gene data show CDR1 as SGHRS and CDR2 as YFSETQ. CDR3 size: 19 residues. The CDR3 DNA sequence: TGCGCCAGCAGCTTGAGGACACTCAGCTCCCCCGTCTCTGGAAACACCATATATTTT. As protein: CASSLRTLSSPVSGNTIYF.

The chain has TRBV18 and TRBJ2-5; no firm D call. This CDR3 is built from 13 residues. Germline CDR1 is KGHSH and CDR2 is LQKENI. V lost 2 bases to trimming and J lost 5 bases, with 9 bases between them. The CDR3 loop is CASSPGVDETQYF. The CDR3 DNA reads as TGTGCCAGCTCACCAGGAGTGGATGAGACCCAGTACTTC.

The chain recombines TRBV2 with TRBJ2-5; D remains ambiguous. The V and J ends lost 2 bases and 4 bases respectively, with 8 bases between them. This CDR3 spans 13 amino acids. Germline V gene lookup returns CDR1 SNHLY and CDR2 FYNNEI. This chain's CDR3 is CASSELQIETQYF. The CDR3 region has the DNA TGTGCCAGCAGTGAACTCCAGATAGAGACCCAGTACTTC.

V gene TRBV5-4 combines with J gene TRBJ1-1; TRBD1 is a possible D gene (6 bases). V lost 2 bases, J lost 4 bases, and 15 bases lay in between. Per germline, CDR1 SGHNT and CDR2 YYREEE (reference sequence). The CDR3 totals 15 residues. CDR3 nucleotide sequence: TGTGCCAGCAGCTTTTTTCAGGGGAGGGGCACTGAAGCTTTCTTT. It is translated as CASSFFQGRGTEAFF.

The rearrangement uses TRBV5-4 and TRBJ2-5; a weak D match, TRBD1 (6 bases). Germline CDR1 is SGHNT and CDR2 is YYREEE (reference sequence). The CDR3 runs to 16 residues. Trimming left V 4 bases short and J 4 bases short, with 20 bases between. The CDR3 loop reads CASSTGQRLRGETQYF. The CDR3 bases are TGTGCCAGCAGCACCGGACAGCGCTTAAGGGGAGAGACCCAGTACTTC.